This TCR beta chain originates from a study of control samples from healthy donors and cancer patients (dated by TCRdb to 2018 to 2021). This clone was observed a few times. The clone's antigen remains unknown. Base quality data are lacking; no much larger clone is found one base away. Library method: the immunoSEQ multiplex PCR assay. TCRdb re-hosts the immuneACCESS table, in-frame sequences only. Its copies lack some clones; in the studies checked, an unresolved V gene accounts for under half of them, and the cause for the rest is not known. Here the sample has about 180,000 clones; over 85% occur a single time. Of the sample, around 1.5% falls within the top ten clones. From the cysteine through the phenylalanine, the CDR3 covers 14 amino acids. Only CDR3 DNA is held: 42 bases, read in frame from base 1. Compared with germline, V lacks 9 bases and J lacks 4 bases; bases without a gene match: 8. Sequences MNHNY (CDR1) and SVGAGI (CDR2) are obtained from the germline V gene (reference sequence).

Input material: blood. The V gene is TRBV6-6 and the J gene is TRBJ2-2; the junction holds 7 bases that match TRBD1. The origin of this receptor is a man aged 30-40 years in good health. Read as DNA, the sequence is TGTGCCAGTCTTACGGGACAGCCCACCGGGGAGCTGTTTTTT. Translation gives CASLTGQPTGELFF.